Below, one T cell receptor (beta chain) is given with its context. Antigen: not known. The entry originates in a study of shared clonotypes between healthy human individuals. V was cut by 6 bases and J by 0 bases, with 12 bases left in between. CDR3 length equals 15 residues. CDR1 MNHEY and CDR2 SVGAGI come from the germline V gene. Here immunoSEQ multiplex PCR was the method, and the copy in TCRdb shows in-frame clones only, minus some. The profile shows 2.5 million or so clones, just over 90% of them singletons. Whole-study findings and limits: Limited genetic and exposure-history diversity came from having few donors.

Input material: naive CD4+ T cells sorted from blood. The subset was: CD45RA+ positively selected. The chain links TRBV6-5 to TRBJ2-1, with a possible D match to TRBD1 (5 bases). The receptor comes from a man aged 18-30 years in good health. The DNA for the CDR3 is TGTGCCAGCAGCCCAGGGTTTAGCTCCTACAATGAGCAGTTCTTC. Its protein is CASSPGFSSYNEQFF.